These T cell receptor beta chains were read from a single sample in a study of beta chain features in type 1 diabetes. Using immunoSEQ multiplex PCR, the repertoire was profiled, and TCRdb retains in-frame clones only, with some absent. The sample includes under 900,000 clones, about a sixth of them seen just once. The sequenced sample was naive CD4+ T cells from blood. All receptors come from a woman between 18 and 29 years old in good health. Each CDR3 is given with its conserved first and last residue. Each record gives: V gene, J gene, D gene, clone size, CDR3 DNA, CDR3 protein. A D gene is named only where the DNA matches it firmly. Expanded clones are given a class, and other clones once, few, many or no size at all.

v_gene: TRBV28
j_gene: TRBJ2-1
d_gene: NA
abundance: few
CDR3nt: TGTGCCAGCAGTTCCTTAGGAATCCTAACGACCTACAATGAGCAGTTCTTC
CDR3aa: CASSSLGILTTYNEQFF

v_gene: TRBV6-5
j_gene: TRBJ2-7
d_gene: NA
abundance: few
CDR3nt: TGTGCCAGCAGTTACTCGCCTACAACCGCCTACGAGCAGTACTTC
CDR3aa: CASSYSPTTAYEQYF

v_gene: TRBV11-2
j_gene: TRBJ1-4
d_gene: NA
abundance: NA
CDR3nt: TGTGCCAGCAGGTACGAGGATGAAAAACTGTTTTTT
CDR3aa: CASRYEDEKLFF

v_gene: TRBV4-2
j_gene: TRBJ2-7
d_gene: TRBD2
abundance: NA
CDR3nt: TGTGCCAGCAGCCAAACGGGGACTAGCGGGCGTGAGCAGTACTTC
CDR3aa: CASSQTGTSGREQYF

v_gene: TRBV6-5
j_gene: TRBJ2-7
d_gene: TRBD1
abundance: few
CDR3nt: TGTGCCAGCAGTTATATCCCCGGGACAGGGCTATACGAGCAGTACTTC
CDR3aa: CASSYIPGTGLYEQYF

v_gene: TRBV19
j_gene: TRBJ2-1
d_gene: NA
abundance: NA
CDR3nt: TGTGCCAGTAGTCGACTACTAGTGCATGAGCAGTTCTTC
CDR3aa: CASSRLLVHEQFF

v_gene: TRBV5-1
j_gene: TRBJ2-7
d_gene: NA
abundance: few
CDR3nt: TGCGCCAGCAGCTTGGAATCTGGCGGGAACCGGAACGAGCAGTACTTC
CDR3aa: CASSLESGGNRNEQYF

v_gene: TRBV10-3
j_gene: TRBJ1-2
d_gene: NA
abundance: NA
CDR3nt: TGTGCCACCCAGAGAGGGGAGTACTATGGCTACACCTTC
CDR3aa: CATQRGEYYGYTF

v_gene: TRBV28
j_gene: TRBJ2-1
d_gene: TRBD1
abundance: NA
CDR3nt: TGTGCCAGCAGTTTAATACCCGAAGGGACAGGGTTTGGCAATGAGCAGTTCTTC
CDR3aa: CASSLIPEGTGFGNEQFF

v_gene: TRBV4-3
j_gene: TRBJ2-1
d_gene: TRBD2
abundance: NA
CDR3nt: TGCGCCAGCAGCCATGGACTAGCCGGCTACAATGAGCAGTTCTTC
CDR3aa: CASSHGLAGYNEQFF

v_gene: TRBV7-3
j_gene: TRBJ2-3
d_gene: NA
abundance: NA
CDR3nt: TGTGCCAGCAGCCCGCAAGGACCGGGAGATACGCAGTATTTT
CDR3aa: CASSPQGPGDTQYF

v_gene: TRBV13
j_gene: TRBJ1-4
d_gene: NA
abundance: NA
CDR3nt: TGTGCCAGCAGCACCCAGGGGGAAAAACTGTTTTTT
CDR3aa: CASSTQGEKLFF

v_gene: TRBV25-1
j_gene: TRBJ2-1
d_gene: NA
abundance: NA
CDR3nt: TGTGCCAGCATCCAAGGAGGGGGTCCCAATGGTGAGCAGTTCTTC
CDR3aa: CASIQGGGPNGEQFF

v_gene: TRBV2
j_gene: TRBJ2-1
d_gene: NA
abundance: NA
CDR3nt: TGTGCCAGCAGAATTAGACAGTACAATGAGCAGTTCTTC
CDR3aa: CASRIRQYNEQFF

v_gene: TRBV18
j_gene: TRBJ2-3
d_gene: TRBD1
abundance: few
CDR3nt: TGTGCCAGCTCACCGCGACAGGGTTCCGATACGCAGTATTTT
CDR3aa: CASSPRQGSDTQYF

v_gene: TRBV7-3
j_gene: TRBJ2-3
d_gene: TRBD2
abundance: few
CDR3nt: TGTGCCAGCAGCCTAAGGGCTAGCGGCTTAGATACGCAGTATTTT
CDR3aa: CASSLRASGLDTQYF

v_gene: TRBV19
j_gene: TRBJ2-7
d_gene: TRBD2
abundance: few
CDR3nt: TGTGCCAGTAGTACTTCCCAGCGGGAGCACTACGAGCAGTACTTC
CDR3aa: CASSTSQREHYEQYF

v_gene: TRBV25-1
j_gene: TRBJ2-1
d_gene: TRBD2
abundance: few
CDR3nt: TGTGCCAGCAGTGATGTCGTAGGGAGGGTTTACAATGAGCAGTTCTTC
CDR3aa: CASSDVVGRVYNEQFF

v_gene: TRBV5-1
j_gene: TRBJ2-5
d_gene: NA
abundance: NA
CDR3nt: TGCGCCAGCAGGGCTAGCAGCCAAGAGACCCAGTACTTC
CDR3aa: CASRASSQETQYF

v_gene: TRBV14
j_gene: TRBJ1-1
d_gene: NA
abundance: NA
CDR3nt: TGTGCCAGCAGCCAAGATTTGGGCCTTGAAGCTTTCTTT
CDR3aa: CASSQDLGLEAFF

v_gene: TRBV7-2
j_gene: TRBJ1-1
d_gene: NA
abundance: NA
CDR3nt: TGTGCCAGCAGCTTGGGTATAGCACACCGGAACACTGAAGCTTTCTTT
CDR3aa: CASSLGIAHRNTEAFF

v_gene: TRBV5-1
j_gene: TRBJ2-7
d_gene: TRBD1
abundance: few
CDR3nt: TGCGCCAGCAGCGTGTCCGGGACAGGGGTCTCGGAGCAGTACTTC
CDR3aa: CASSVSGTGVSEQYF